What follows is one TCR beta chain and its context. Antigen specificity is unknown. The sample's treatment: about 20 received Ad26.COV2.S at low or high dose, single or two shots; roughly 5 received placebo; per-sample allocation not given. Samples came from day 63 after the first vaccine or placebo injection. The assay was immunoSEQ multiplex PCR, and TCRdb's table has in-frame clones only and misses some. The sample has roughly 400,000 clones; roughly 90% are singletons. The data stem from a study of Ad26.COV2.S vaccination and SARS-CoV-2 variants. Broader study findings: There was a possibility that the TCR breadth and depth analyses underestimated total T cell responses.

The source is a person between 18 and 60 years old who received the Ad26.COV2.S COVID-19 vaccine or a placebo. The sample was peripheral blood, taken in a trial of Ad26.COV2.S vaccine versus placebo.

Here the CDR3 DNA reads TGTGCCAGCAGCCAAGAAGGGCTGGGGCATCGGGAGCTGTTTTTT. This sequence encodes CASSQEGLGHRELFF. The rearrangement uses TRBV3-1 (or the pseudogene TRBV3-2) and TRBJ2-2, with D maybe TRBD1 (5 bases). Germline lookup yields CDR1 LGHDT and CDR2 YNNKEL (reference sequence). This CDR3 has 15 amino acids. V was cut by 0 bases and J by 9 bases, with 14 bases left in between.